The clone carrying this T cell receptor (beta chain) was recorded at least ten times. The antigen remains undetermined. Unique molecular identifiers were incorporated when the TCRbeta library was constructed. One entry per CDR3 protein results from TCRdb running MiXCR on the PCR reads. Of nearly 20,000 distinct CDR3 sequences in the sample, approximately 12% were seen once. These data belong to a study of T-cell reconstitution after alpha-beta-depleted transplantation in children. The germline CDR1 and CDR2 sequences are SNHLY and FYNNEI. The CDR3 is 11 residues long. General study results and limits: Several hundred expanded graft clones reportedly were the source of alpha-beta T cells about two months after transplant. Fresh T-cell production supplied most of the T-cell counts and diversity seen one year after transplant.

The chain is built from TRBV2 and TRBJ2-1; D is undetermined. This TCR derives from a female patient between 2 and 15 years old who had a stem cell transplant for congenital amegakaryocytic thrombocytopenia, so the T cells may come from the graft donor. The sequencing used PBMCs, mostly from graft donor cells, collected 60 days after TCRalphabeta/CD19-depleted stem cell transplant. The CDR3 region is CATAVMVSEFF. CDR3 nucleotide sequence: TGTGCTACAGCAGTGATGGTGTCCGAGTTCTTC. Supplemented by reference TRBV2 and TRBJ2-1, the full variable domain reads EPEVTQTPSHQVTQMGQEVILRCVPISNHLYFYWYRQILGQKVEFLVSFYNNEISEKSEIFDDQFSVERPDGSNFTLKIRSTKLEDSAMYFCATAVMVSEFFGPGTRLTVL.